The text below deals with one T cell receptor beta chain. The antigen is unknown. The protocol was immunoSEQ multiplex PCR, while the TCRdb copy is restricted to in-frame clones and leaves out a portion. In the table there are about 110,000 clones, about 89% of which are singletons. This specimen comes from a study of T cell responses to AZD1222 COVID-19 vaccine. The overall study: Doses given second, at about 4 or about 12 weeks, were pooled.

The CDR3 sequence is 13 residues long. Between the trimmed V and J ends, which lost 0 bases and 9 bases, there was a span of 12 bases. CDR1 is SNHLY, CDR2 FYNNEI, per germline. Study conclusions and caveats: In a largely white British group with more females than males, clonal diversity was possibly underestimated.

This chain joins TRBV2 and TRBJ2-7; maybe TRBD2 (6 bases). This TCR derives from an adult in good health. The sequenced sample was peripheral blood, obtained on day 0 of AZD1222 vaccination. CDR3 coding DNA: TGTGCCAGCAGTGAAGCGGAGGGAGGCGGGCAGTACTTC. It specifies CASSEAEGGGQYF.